The T cell receptor beta chain under discussion was sequenced for a study of CD8 T cells in ankylosing spondylitis. General observations from the study: Disease-linked clones reportedly showed significant enrichment in matched ankylosing spondylitis synovial fluid. Past research had described some motif variants in reactive arthritis synovial fluid and blood.

The V gene lost 1 base and the J gene lost 4 bases, with 11 bases spanning the gap. The CDR3 is 14 residues long. Construction of TCR beta libraries was performed using quantitative 5'-RACE with molecular barcodes. TCRdb re-called the 5' RACE reads through MiXCR, storing one row per CDR3 protein. Among about 360,000 distinct CDR3 sequences listed, 20% were seen once. About this clonotype: Its antigen is currently unknown.

The receptor comes from a male donor with ankylosing spondylitis or in good health (not recorded which). The chain links TRBV12-3 or TRBV12-4 to TRBJ2-7; D is perhaps TRBD1 (5 bases). Sequencing was done on a sample of blood, either unsorted or a sorted T cell fraction (not recorded which). The CDR3 sequence is CASSLDVAGYEQYF. The CDR3 coding sequence is TGTGCCAGCAGTTTAGATGTGGCAGGGTACGAGCAGTACTTC.